This entry lists 30 T cell receptor beta chains sequenced from one sample in a study of CD8 T cells in ankylosing spondylitis. General study points: What seemed typical of ankylosing spondylitis blood was a TCR beta motif built from about 8 highly homologous variants.

MiXCR was run by TCRdb on the 5' RACE reads, yielding one entry per CDR3 protein. In the table there are more than 500,000 distinct CDR3 sequences, about 5.4% of which are singletons. No antigen is known for these receptors. The sample comprised blood, either unsorted or a sorted T cell fraction (not recorded which). The receptor set was obtained from a male donor with ankylosing spondylitis.

This clonotype was observed at least ten times. The chain uses TRBV9 and TRBJ1-4; no clear D. Per the germline V gene, CDR1 is SGDLS and CDR2 is YYNGEE. Between the trimmed V and J ends, which lost 0 bases and 12 bases, there was a span of 12 bases. This CDR3 region has 13 residues. The CDR3 DNA is TGTGCCAGCAGCGTAGAGGCATCTGGGGAACTGTTTTTT. As protein: CASSVEASGELFF.

This clonotype was counted at least ten times. The DNA of the CDR3 is TGCGCCAGCAGCTTGGGGGACGCCGGGACAGGGAAGTTCTTC. It codes for CASSLGDAGTGKFF. The rearrangement links TRBV5-1 to TRBJ2-1; TRBD1 matches at 9 bases. Germline CDR1 and CDR2: SGHRS and YFSETQ. The trim removed 0 bases at V and 14 bases at J, leaving 9 bases unmatched. The CDR3 length is 14 residues. The full variable domain, its missing parts supplied by reference TRBV5-1 and TRBJ2-1, is KAGVTQTPRYLIKTRGQQVTLSCSPISGHRSVSWYQQTPGQGLQFLFEYFSETQRNKGNFPGRFSGRQFSNSRSEMNVSTLELGDSALYLCASSLGDAGTGKFFGPGTRLTVL.

This clonotype was found many times. J is TRBJ2-7 and V is TRBV4-3; unclear D gene. Germline loops: CDR1 LGHNA, CDR2 YSLEER. V lost 0 bases, J lost 2 bases, and 11 bases lay in between. The CDR3 extends over 15 amino acids. DNA of the CDR3: TGCGCCAGCAGCCAAGAGACCGACACCCCCTACGAGCAGTACTTC. It is translated as CASSQETDTPYEQYF.

The table lists this clonotype with many counts. The DNA for the CDR3 is TGTGCCAGCACCGTGGGGGCGGGAAGAAACATTCAGTACTTC. Its protein is CASTVGAGRNIQYF. The chain is built from TRBV12-3 or TRBV12-4 and TRBJ2-4; D may correspond to TRBD1 or TRBD2 (6 bases each). The CDR3 runs to 14 residues. Deletions cut 7 bases from V and 6 bases from J, with 16 bases between.

In this sample, this clonotype turned up many times. The chain links TRBV3-1 to TRBJ1-1; D is ambiguous. Trimming took off 4 bases at V and 11 bases at J, with 17 bases between the two ends. CDR1 is LGHDT and CDR2 is YNNKEL in the germline V gene (reference sequence). This CDR3 has 13 amino acids. The CDR3 region is CASSLNEREGAFF. CDR3 bases: TGTGCCAGCAGCCTAAATGAAAGGGAGGGCGCTTTCTTT.

This clonotype was picked up many times. This rearrangement joins TRBV5-6 to TRBJ1-3; 7 bases line up with TRBD1. Germline CDR1 SGHDT, CDR2 YYEEEE. The J segment lost 2 bases and the V segment lost 4 bases, leaving 3 bases of the junction unmatched. The CDR3 runs to 14 residues. CDR3 DNA: TGTGCCAGCAGCCTACAGGGGACTGGAAACACCATATATTTT. Translation: CASSLQGTGNTIYF. Supplemented by reference TRBV5-6 and TRBJ1-3, the full variable domain reads DAGVTQSPTHLIKTRGQQVTLRCSPKSGHDTVSWYQQALGQGPQFIFQYYEEEERQRGNFPDRFSGHQFPNYSSELNVNALLLGDSALYLCASSLQGTGNTIYFGEGSWLTVV.

This clonotype was counted many times. The V gene is TRBV4-3, the J gene TRBJ1-6, with D hard to call. Trimming pared 0 bases from V and 0 bases from J, leaving 12 bases between. The germline CDR1 and CDR2 sequences are LGHNA and YSLEER. The CDR3 has 18 amino acids. CDR3 amino acids: CASSQDSRIRSYNSPLHF. The CDR3 DNA sequence: TGCGCCAGCAGCCAAGATTCACGGATACGCTCCTATAATTCACCCCTCCACTTT.

This clonotype was seen repeatedly, ten times or more. The rearrangement links TRBV9 to TRBJ1-1; D gene ambiguous. V lost 0 bases to trimming and J lost 0 bases, with 6 bases between them. This CDR3 contains 14 residues. CDR1 SGDLS and CDR2 YYNGEE come from the germline V gene. CDR3 coding DNA: TGTGCCAGCAGCGTAGGGCGGATGAACACTGAAGCTTTCTTT. Encoded protein: CASSVGRMNTEAFF.

This clonotype was counted at least ten times. The J gene is TRBJ2-1, the V gene TRBV10-3; D is possibly TRBD1 (6 bases). Germline V CDR1 and CDR2: ENHRY, SYGVKD. The CDR3 is 14 amino acids. V dropped 10 bases and J dropped 4 bases, with 17 bases sitting between them. The CDR3 loop is CATAGVSVYNEQFF. CDR3 in DNA: TGTGCCACCGCAGGGGTGTCGGTTTACAATGAGCAGTTCTTC.

In this sample, this clonotype turned up many times. The chain joins TRBV4-1 to TRBJ1-5; D is unresolved. Germline CDR1 MGHRA, CDR2 YSYEKL. With 0 bases removed from V and 2 bases from J, the gap between germline ends came to 14 bases. The CDR3 sequence is 17 residues long. The CDR3 region has the DNA TGCGCCAGCAGCCAAGATCCGTACGTTTTCGGCAATCAGCCCCAGCATTTT. Translating it yields CASSQDPYVFGNQPQHF.

This clonotype was seen at least ten times. The V call is TRBV6-5, the J call TRBJ1-1; maybe TRBD1 (6 bases). Trimming cost V 2 bases and J 0 bases, with 10 bases left between them. Germline-derived CDR1 and CDR2 are MNHEY and SVGAGI. CDR3 length: 15 amino acids. CDR3 coding DNA: TGTGCCAGCAGTTACCTAGGGACATTGAACACTGAAGCTTTCTTT. Translation: CASSYLGTLNTEAFF.

In its sample, this clonotype was seen many times. This chain joins TRBV6-2 or TRBV6-3 and TRBJ1-4, with D unresolved. The germline V and J ends were trimmed by 0 bases and 6 bases, with 14 bases remaining between them. This CDR3 spans 16 amino acids. The germline CDR1 and CDR2 sequences are MNHEY and SVGEGT. Here the CDR3 reads CASSYSRLFRHEKLFF. The DNA of the CDR3 is TGTGCCAGCAGTTACTCTCGACTCTTCCGGCATGAAAAACTGTTTTTT.

A remark on this clonotype: Germline and junction disagree at one end, which may indicate a read error. The gene calls are TRBV7-8 and TRBJ2-7; D is perhaps TRBD1 (6 bases). Per the germline V gene, CDR1 is SGHVS and CDR2 is FQNEAQ. The CDR3 is made up of 16 amino acids. DNA for the CDR3: TGTGTCAGCAGCTTAGCTTTTAGAGACAGGAACTACGAGCAGTACTTC. It encodes CVSSLAFRDRNYEQYF.

This clonotype came up many times. The rearrangement joins TRBV29-1 to TRBJ2-7; the D is unclear. The germline CDR1 and CDR2 sequences are SQVTM and ANQGSEA. The V end lost 4 bases, the J end lost 0 bases, and 4 bases lay between the germline ends. This CDR3 comprises 11 residues. This CDR3 reads CSVGASYEQYF. The CDR3 DNA sequence: TGCAGCGTTGGGGCCTCCTACGAGCAGTACTTC.

V usage is TRBV6-1 and J usage is TRBJ2-7, with 13 bases matching TRBD2. The V and J ends lost 7 bases and 2 bases, in that order; junction bases with no gene match: 11. The CDR3 extends over 17 amino acids. The germline V gene encodes CDR1 MNHNS and CDR2 SASEGT. The CDR3 reads CASTPGLAGERAYEQYF. For the CDR3, the DNA is TGTGCCAGCACCCCAGGACTAGCGGGAGAACGGGCCTACGAGCAGTACTTC.

This clonotype was detected a few times. The chain employs TRBV5-1 and TRBJ2-3; D may be TRBD2 (5 bases). Germline V gene sequence: CDR1 SGHRS, CDR2 YFSETQ. Trimming left V 3 bases short and J 1 base short, with 15 bases between. The CDR3 spans 16 residues. CDR3 region: CASSWGYTRGTDTQYF. Here the CDR3 DNA reads TGCGCCAGCAGCTGGGGATATACGAGGGGCACAGATACGCAGTATTTT.

This clonotype has at least ten counts. This chain links TRBV5-1 with TRBJ2-5; 7 bases line up with TRBD2. Per germline, CDR1 SGHRS and CDR2 YFSETQ. The CDR3 length is 16 residues. After removal of 4 bases from V and 3 bases from J, the junction contained 12 bases not matched to a gene. This CDR3 is CASSDSHLRGEETQYF. CDR3 DNA sequence: TGCGCCAGCAGCGACTCACACCTCCGGGGGGAAGAGACCCAGTACTTC.

This clonotype was recorded at least ten times. This chain joins TRBV12-3 or TRBV12-4 and TRBJ2-6; D might be TRBD2 (6 bases). The CDR3 totals 17 residues. V was pared by 2 bases and J by 0 bases, with 11 bases between. The CDR3 DNA is TGTGCCAGCAGTTTATCTAGCGTGGACTCTGGGGCCAACGTCCTGACTTTC. As protein: CASSLSSVDSGANVLTF.

This clonotype was observed at least ten times. The rearrangement uses TRBV4-3 and TRBJ1-1; D might be TRBD1 (6 bases). This CDR3 spans 15 amino acids. CDR1 is LGHNA, CDR2 YSLEER, per germline. The V gene lost 4 bases and the J gene lost 1 base, with 13 bases spanning the gap. CDR3 nucleotides: TGCGCCAGCAGCCTCCGACAGGACCCGAACACTGAAGCTTTCTTT. This encodes CASSLRQDPNTEAFF.

A word on this clonotype: At one end, the junction sequence differs from germline, possibly due to a read error. This sequence joins TRBV12-3 or TRBV12-4 and TRBJ2-1, with 10 bases that match TRBD2. The CDR3 has 17 residues. CDR3 loop: CASSLAGDSPRVNEQFF. The CDR3 bases are TGTGCCAGCAGTCTAGCGGGAGACTCCCCTCGGGTCAATGAGCAGTTCTTC.

Ten or more counts support this clonotype. The chain joins TRBV29-1 to TRBJ2-1, with 9 bases fitting TRBD2. The CDR3 has 15 residues. Looked up from germline, CDR1 is SQVTM and CDR2 is ANQGSEA. After removal of 6 bases from V and 6 bases from J, the junction contained 12 bases not matched to a gene. The CDR3 DNA sequence: TGCAGCGTCGCCGGGGCTAGCGGGAAGGTCAATGAGCAGTTCTTC. Translation gives CSVAGASGKVNEQFF.

In its sample, this clonotype was seen many times. The rearrangement links TRBV7-2 to TRBJ2-7; TRBD1 matches at 7 bases. This CDR3 has 17 residues. The J segment lost 3 bases and the V segment lost 1 base, leaving 12 bases of the junction unmatched. Germline V lookup: CDR1 SGHTA, CDR2 FQGNSA. CDR3: CASSLGQGGGYHYEQYF. CDR3 nucleotides: TGTGCCAGCAGCTTAGGGCAAGGGGGCGGGTATCACTACGAGCAGTACTTC. The full variable domain, completed using reference TRBV7-2 and TRBJ2-7, is GAGVSQSPSNKVTEKGKDVELRCDPISGHTALYWYRQSLGQGLEFLIYFQGNSAPDKSGLPSDRFSAERTGGSVSTLTIQRTQQEDSAVYLCASSLGQGGGYHYEQYFGPGTRLTVT.

As for this clonotype: It may be a read error: a sequence one base away is much more abundant. The chain links TRBV20-1 to TRBJ1-3, with unresolved D. There are 13 residues in the CDR3. Germline CDR1 DFQATT, CDR2 SNEGSKA (reference sequence). The chain's CDR3 is CSATAHSRNTIYF. CDR3 bases: TGCAGTGCTACGGCCCACTCTCGAAACACCATATATTTT.

This clonotype has at least ten counts. The V and J genes are TRBV24-1 and TRBJ1-5; 7 bases fit TRBD1. J gave up 6 bases and V 4 bases, and 5 bases lay outside the gene matches. The CDR3 length is 14 residues. Germline CDR1 and CDR2: KGHDR and SFDVKD. This CDR3 is CATSEAGGSQPQHF. The CDR3, as DNA: TGTGCCACCAGTGAAGCAGGGGGTAGTCAGCCCCAGCATTTT.

The chain couples TRBV28 to TRBJ2-7; TRBD2 matches at 9 bases. This CDR3 comprises 18 residues. V dropped 4 bases and J dropped 4; count of bases not matched to a gene: 17. From germline, CDR1 is MDHEN and CDR2 SYDVKM. The CDR3 bases are TGTGCCAGCAGTTCCCTTTGGGGGAGCGGGGGGTATGAATACGAGCAGTACTTC. Translated, it gives CASSSLWGSGGYEYEQYF.

Many counts were recorded for this clonotype. V gene TRBV5-5 combines with J gene TRBJ2-1; tentatively, D is TRBD1 or TRBD2 (6 bases each). Germline loops: CDR1 SGHKS, CDR2 YYEKEE (reference sequence). V was cut by 4 bases and J by 5 bases, with 16 bases left in between. The CDR3 is 15 amino acids. CDR3 amino acids: CASSPFRGGHNEQFF. The CDR3 nucleotides are TGTGCCAGCAGCCCCTTCAGGGGAGGTCACAATGAGCAGTTCTTC.

This clonotype was found many times. The rearrangement links TRBV29-1 to TRBJ2-7; 9 bases match TRBD2. Trimming cost V 4 bases and J 6 bases; bases outside gene matches: 7. This CDR3 has 13 residues. From germline, CDR1 is SQVTM and CDR2 ANQGSEA. CDR3 protein: CSVVGLAGTEQYF. The DNA for the CDR3 is TGCAGCGTTGTTGGGCTAGCGGGAACCGAGCAGTACTTC.

This clonotype was counted only a few times. V usage is TRBV4-3 and J usage is TRBJ2-7; D possibly matches TRBD1 or TRBD2 (6 bases each). The CDR3 spans 16 residues. Germline V gene data show CDR1 as LGHNA and CDR2 as YSLEER. V shed 1 base and J shed 7 bases, with 20 bases lying between them. CDR3 nucleotides: TGCGCCAGCAGCCAAGGGGCAGTGGGACGGGGGCCAGAGCAGTACTTC. This codes for CASSQGAVGRGPEQYF.

V gene TRBV28 combines with J gene TRBJ2-2; 8 nucleotides line up with TRBD1. Germline-derived CDR1 and CDR2 are MDHEN and SYDVKM. This CDR3 comprises 15 residues. The trim removed 6 bases at V and 8 bases at J, leaving 11 bases unmatched. The CDR3 loop is CASSPGTGSSGELFF. The CDR3 coding sequence is TGTGCCAGCAGCCCCGGGACAGGTTCCTCAGGGGAGCTGTTTTTT.

This clonotype has ten or more counts. The chain couples TRBV4-2 to TRBJ2-7; D possibly corresponds to TRBD2 (5 bases). Trimming took off 1 base at V and 7 bases at J, with 14 bases between the two ends. Germline-derived CDR1 and CDR2 are LGHNA and YNFKEQ. The CDR3 is 14 amino acids. The CDR3: CASSQVANWEEQYF. CDR3 bases: TGTGCCAGCAGCCAAGTTGCGAATTGGGAGGAGCAGTACTTC.